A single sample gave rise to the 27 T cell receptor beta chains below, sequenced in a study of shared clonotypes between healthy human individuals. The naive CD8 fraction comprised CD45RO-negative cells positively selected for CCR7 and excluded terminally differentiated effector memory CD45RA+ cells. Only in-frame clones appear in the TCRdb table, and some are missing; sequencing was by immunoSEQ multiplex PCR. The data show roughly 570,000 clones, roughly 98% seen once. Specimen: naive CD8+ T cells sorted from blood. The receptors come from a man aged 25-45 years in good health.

CDR3 protein: CASSLMLAELNNEQFF. The CDR3 bases are TGTGCCAGCAGCTTAATGCTAGCGGAACTTAACAATGAGCAGTTCTTC. The chain combines TRBV7-9 with TRBJ2-1, with 7 bases fitting TRBD2. Germline CDR1 and CDR2: SEHNR and FQNEAQ (reference sequence). V lost 2 bases and J lost 5; bases outside the gene matches: 9. The CDR3 extends over 16 amino acids.

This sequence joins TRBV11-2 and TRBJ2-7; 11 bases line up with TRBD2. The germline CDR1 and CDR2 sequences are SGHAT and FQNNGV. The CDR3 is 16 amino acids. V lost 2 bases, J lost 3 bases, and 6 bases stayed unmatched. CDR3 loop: CASSLPGLAGFYEQYF. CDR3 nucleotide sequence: TGTGCCAGCAGCTTACCCGGACTAGCGGGCTTCTACGAGCAGTACTTC.

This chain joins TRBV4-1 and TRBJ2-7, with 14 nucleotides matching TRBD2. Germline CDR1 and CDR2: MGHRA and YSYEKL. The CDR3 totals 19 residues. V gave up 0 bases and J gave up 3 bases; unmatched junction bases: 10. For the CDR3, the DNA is TGCGCCAGCAGCCAAGAGTTTCAGGGACTAGCGGGAGCCCTCTACGAGCAGTACTTC. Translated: CASSQEFQGLAGALYEQYF.

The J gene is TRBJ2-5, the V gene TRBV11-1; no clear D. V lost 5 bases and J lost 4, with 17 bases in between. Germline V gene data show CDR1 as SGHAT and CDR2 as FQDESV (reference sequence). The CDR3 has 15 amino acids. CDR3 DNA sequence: TGTGCCAGCAGCCCAAGGCACCGGGTGGGAGAGACCCAGTACTTC. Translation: CASSPRHRVGETQYF. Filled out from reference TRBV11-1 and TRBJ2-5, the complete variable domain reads EAEVAQSPRYKITEKSQAVAFWCDPISGHATLYWYRQILGQGPELLVQFQDESVVDDSQLPKDRFSAERLKGVDSTLKIQPAELGDSAMYLCASSPRHRVGETQYFGPGTRLLVL.

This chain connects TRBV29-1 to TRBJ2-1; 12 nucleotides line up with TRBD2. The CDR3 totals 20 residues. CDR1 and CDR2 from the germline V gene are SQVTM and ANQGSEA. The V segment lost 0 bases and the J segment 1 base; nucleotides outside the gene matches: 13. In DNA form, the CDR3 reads TGCAGCGTTGAAGATCGGGGTTCCACTAGCGGGAGGAGGTCCTACAATGAGCAGTTCTTC. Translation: CSVEDRGSTSGRRSYNEQFF.

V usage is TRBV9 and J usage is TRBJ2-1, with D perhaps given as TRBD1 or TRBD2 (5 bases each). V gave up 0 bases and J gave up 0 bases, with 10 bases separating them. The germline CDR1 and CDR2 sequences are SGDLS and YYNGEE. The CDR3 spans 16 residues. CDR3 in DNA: TGTGCCAGCAGCGTAGCTGAGGGGAGCTCCTACAATGAGCAGTTCTTC. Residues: CASSVAEGSSYNEQFF.

In nucleotides, the CDR3 is TGTGCCAGCAGCTGGAATGAAGCGGGAATGGATACGCAGTATTTT. Its translation: CASSWNEAGMDTQYF. The chain carries TRBV5-4 and TRBJ2-3; 7 bases match TRBD2. The germline V gene encodes CDR1 SGHNT and CDR2 YYREEE (reference sequence). The CDR3 runs 15 residues. J lost 6 bases, V lost 3 bases, and 10 bases had no gene match.

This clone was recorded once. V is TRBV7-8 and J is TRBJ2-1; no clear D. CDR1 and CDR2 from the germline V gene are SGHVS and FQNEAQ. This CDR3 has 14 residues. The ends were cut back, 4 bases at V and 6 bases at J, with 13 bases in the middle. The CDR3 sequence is CASSSRIVVNEQFF. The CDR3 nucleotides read TGTGCCAGCAGCTCAAGGATCGTTGTCAATGAGCAGTTCTTC.

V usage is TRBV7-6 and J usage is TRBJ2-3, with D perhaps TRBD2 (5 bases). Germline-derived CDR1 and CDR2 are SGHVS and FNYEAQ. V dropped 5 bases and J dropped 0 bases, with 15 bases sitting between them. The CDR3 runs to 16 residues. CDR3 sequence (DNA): TGTGCCAGCAGCCCCGGAGGTGCCCACAGCACAGATACGCAGTATTTT. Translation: CASSPGGAHSTDTQYF.

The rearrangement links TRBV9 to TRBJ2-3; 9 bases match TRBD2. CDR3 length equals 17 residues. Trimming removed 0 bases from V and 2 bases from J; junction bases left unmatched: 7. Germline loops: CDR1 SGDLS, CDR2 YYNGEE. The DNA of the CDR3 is TGTGCCAGCAGCGTAGGTAATAGCGGGAGTTCCACAGATACGCAGTATTTT. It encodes CASSVGNSGSSTDTQYF. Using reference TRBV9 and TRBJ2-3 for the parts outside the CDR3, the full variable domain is DSGVTQTPKHLITATGQRVTLRCSPRSGDLSVYWYQQSLDQGLQFLIQYYNGEERAKGNILERFSAQQFPDLHSELNLSSLELGDSALYFCASSVGNSGSSTDTQYFGPGTRLTVL.

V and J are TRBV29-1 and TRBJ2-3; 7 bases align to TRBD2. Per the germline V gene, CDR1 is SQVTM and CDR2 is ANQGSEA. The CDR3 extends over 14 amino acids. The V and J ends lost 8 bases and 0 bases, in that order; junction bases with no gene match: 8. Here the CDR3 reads CSTGRDSSTDTQYF. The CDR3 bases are TGCAGCACGGGGAGGGACTCTAGCACAGATACGCAGTATTTT.

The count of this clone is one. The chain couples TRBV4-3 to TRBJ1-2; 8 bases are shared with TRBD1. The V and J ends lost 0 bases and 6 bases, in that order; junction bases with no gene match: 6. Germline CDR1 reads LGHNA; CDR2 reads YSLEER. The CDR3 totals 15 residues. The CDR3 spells CASSQEGQGANGYTF. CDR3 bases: TGCGCCAGCAGCCAAGAGGGCCAGGGGGCGAATGGCTACACCTTC.

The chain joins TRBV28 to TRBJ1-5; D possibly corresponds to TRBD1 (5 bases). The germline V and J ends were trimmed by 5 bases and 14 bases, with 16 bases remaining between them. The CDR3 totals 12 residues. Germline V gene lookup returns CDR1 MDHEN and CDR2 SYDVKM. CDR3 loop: CASSPGTAPKHF. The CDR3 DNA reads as TGTGCCAGCAGTCCTGGGACGGCCCCCAAGCATTTT.

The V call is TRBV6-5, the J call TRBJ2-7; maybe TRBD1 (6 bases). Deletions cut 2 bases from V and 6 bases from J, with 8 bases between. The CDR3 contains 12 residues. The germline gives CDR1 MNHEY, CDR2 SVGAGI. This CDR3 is CASSYGGGEQYF. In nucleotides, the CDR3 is TGTGCCAGCAGTTACGGGGGCGGCGAGCAGTACTTC.

In nucleotides, the CDR3 is TGTGCCAGCTCACCAACAAGGGATCGACACACTGAAGCTTTCTTT. Protein sequence: CASSPTRDRHTEAFF. This sequence joins TRBV18 and TRBJ1-1; the D is unclear. This CDR3 is built from 15 residues. Looked up from germline, CDR1 is KGHSH and CDR2 is LQKENI. V lost 2 bases to trimming and J lost 3 bases, with 13 bases between them.

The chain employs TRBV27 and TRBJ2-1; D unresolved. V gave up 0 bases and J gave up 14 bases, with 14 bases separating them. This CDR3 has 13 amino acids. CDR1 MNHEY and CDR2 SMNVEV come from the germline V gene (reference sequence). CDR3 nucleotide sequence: TGTGCCAGCAGTTTATCGAAGGTAACCGCTGAGTTCTTC. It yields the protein CASSLSKVTAEFF.

The CDR3 spells CASSGLAGEVAGELFF. The CDR3 nucleotides are TGTGCCAGCTCGGGACTAGCGGGAGAAGTTGCCGGGGAGCTGTTTTTT. The rearrangement links TRBV2 to TRBJ2-2; TRBD2 aligns across 14 bases. The CDR3 extends over 16 amino acids. CDR1 and CDR2 (germline): SNHLY, FYNNEI. J was trimmed by 6 bases and V by 8 bases; bases with no gene match: 8.

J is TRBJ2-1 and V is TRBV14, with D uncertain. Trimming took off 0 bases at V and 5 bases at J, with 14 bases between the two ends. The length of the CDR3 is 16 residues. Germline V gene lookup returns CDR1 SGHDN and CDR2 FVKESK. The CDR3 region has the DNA TGTGCCAGCAGCCAAGATAAGGAACGACGCCACAATGAGCAGTTCTTC. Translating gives CASSQDKERRHNEQFF.

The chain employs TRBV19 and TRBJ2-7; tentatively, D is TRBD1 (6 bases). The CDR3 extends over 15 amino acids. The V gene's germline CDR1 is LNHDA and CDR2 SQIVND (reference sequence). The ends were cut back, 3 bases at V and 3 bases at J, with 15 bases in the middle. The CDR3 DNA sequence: TGTGCCAGTAGTATTCGGGACATAGGGGTCTACGAGCAGTACTTC. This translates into CASSIRDIGVYEQYF.

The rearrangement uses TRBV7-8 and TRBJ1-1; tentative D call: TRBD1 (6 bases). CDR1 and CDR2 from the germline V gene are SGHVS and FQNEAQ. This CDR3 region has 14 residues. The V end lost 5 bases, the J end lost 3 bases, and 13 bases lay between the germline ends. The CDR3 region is CASSPRGFDTEAFF. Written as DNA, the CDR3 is TGTGCCAGCAGCCCCAGGGGTTTCGACACTGAAGCTTTCTTT.

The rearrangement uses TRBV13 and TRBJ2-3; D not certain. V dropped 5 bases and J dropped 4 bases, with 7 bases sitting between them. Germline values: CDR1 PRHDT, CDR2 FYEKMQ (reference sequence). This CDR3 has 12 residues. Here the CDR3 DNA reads TGTGCCAGCAGCCCGCCGGCAGATACGCAGTATTTT. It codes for CASSPPADTQYF.

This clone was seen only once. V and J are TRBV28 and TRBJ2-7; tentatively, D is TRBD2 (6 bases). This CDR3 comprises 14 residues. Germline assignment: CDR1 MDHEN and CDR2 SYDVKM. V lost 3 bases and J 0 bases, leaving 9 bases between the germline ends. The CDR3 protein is CASSFAGTSYEQYF. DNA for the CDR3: TGTGCCAGCAGTTTTGCGGGGACCTCCTACGAGCAGTACTTC. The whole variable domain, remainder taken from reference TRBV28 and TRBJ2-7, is DVKVTQSSRYLVKRTGEKVFLECVQDMDHENMFWYRQDPGLGLRLIYFSYDVKMKEKGDIPEGYSVSREKKERFSLILESASTNQTSMYLCASSFAGTSYEQYFGPGTRLTVT.

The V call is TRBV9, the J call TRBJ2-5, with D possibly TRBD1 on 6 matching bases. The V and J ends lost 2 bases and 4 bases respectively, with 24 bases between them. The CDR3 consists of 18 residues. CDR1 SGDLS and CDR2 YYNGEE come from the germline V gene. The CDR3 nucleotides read TGTGCCAGCAGCGTGACAAACGTGGTAGGGGGACAAGGAGAGACCCAGTACTTC. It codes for CASSVTNVVGGQGETQYF.

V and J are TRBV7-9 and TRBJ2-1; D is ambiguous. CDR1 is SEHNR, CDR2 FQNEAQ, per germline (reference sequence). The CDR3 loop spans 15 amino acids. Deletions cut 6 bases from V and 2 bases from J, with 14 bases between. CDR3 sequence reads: CASSLRRPPYNEQFF. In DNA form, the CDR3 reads TGTGCCAGCAGTCTCCGGCGTCCCCCCTACAATGAGCAGTTCTTC.

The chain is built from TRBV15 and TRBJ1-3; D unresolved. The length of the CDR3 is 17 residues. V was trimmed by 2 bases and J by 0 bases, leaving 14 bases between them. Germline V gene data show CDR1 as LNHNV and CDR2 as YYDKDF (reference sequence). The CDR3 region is CATSRWESAPSGNTIYF. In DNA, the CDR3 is TGTGCCACCAGCAGATGGGAGTCAGCACCCTCTGGAAACACCATATATTTT.

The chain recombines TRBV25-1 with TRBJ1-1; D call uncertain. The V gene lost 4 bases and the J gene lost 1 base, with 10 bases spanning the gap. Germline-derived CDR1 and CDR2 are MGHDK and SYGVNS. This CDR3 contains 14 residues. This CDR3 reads CASSVLGPNTEAFF. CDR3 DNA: TGTGCCAGCAGTGTTCTGGGCCCGAACACTGAAGCTTTCTTT.

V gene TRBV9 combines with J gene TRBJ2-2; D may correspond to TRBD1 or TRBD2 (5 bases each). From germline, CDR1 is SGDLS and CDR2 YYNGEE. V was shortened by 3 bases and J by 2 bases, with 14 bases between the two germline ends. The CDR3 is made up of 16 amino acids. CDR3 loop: CASSALRDGNTGELFF. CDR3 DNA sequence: TGTGCCAGCAGCGCGCTCCGGGACGGTAACACCGGGGAGCTGTTTTTT.